These 15 T cell receptor beta chains were sequenced from one sample in a study of CD8 T cells in Susac syndrome. RNA in amounts of about 0.5 to 1 ug was reverse transcribed with random hexamers. A single record per CDR3 protein comes from TCRdb applying MiXCR to the immunoSEQ multiplex PCR reads. The table has about 240,000 distinct CDR3 sequences, 90% to 96% seen once. The source material was CD4+ T cells from PBMCs. These receptors were taken from a human donor with Susac syndrome.

The V gene is TRBV29-1, the J gene TRBJ2-7; 7 bases align to TRBD1. Trimming at V came to 7 bases and at J to 3 bases, leaving 9 bases not matched to a gene. There are 13 residues in the CDR3. Germline V gene lookup returns CDR1 SQVTM and CDR2 ANQGSEA. The CDR3 coding sequence is TGCAGCGCGGCACGGGACAGCCTCTACGAGCAGTACTTC. Residues: CSAARDSLYEQYF.

The count of this clonotype is one. The J gene is TRBJ1-4, the V gene TRBV12-3 or TRBV12-4; perhaps TRBD1 as D (5 bases). CDR3 length equals 15 residues. V was trimmed by 6 bases and J by 8 bases, leaving 19 bases between them. CDR3 sequence reads: CASRILQGVQEKLFF. CDR3 coding DNA: TGTGCCAGCAGGATACTGCAGGGAGTTCAGGAAAAACTGTTTTTT.

The chain employs TRBV7-2 and TRBJ2-1; D ambiguous. The CDR3 consists of 13 residues. CDR1 and CDR2 (germline): SGHTA, FQGNSA. Trimming pared 2 bases from V and 8 bases from J, leaving 10 bases between. DNA for the CDR3: TGTGCCAGCAGCTTAACTTTGGGCGATGAGCAGTTCTTC. Its translation: CASSLTLGDEQFF. The complete variable domain, with remaining parts taken from reference TRBV7-2 and TRBJ2-1, reads GAGVSQSPSNKVTEKGKDVELRCDPISGHTALYWYRQSLGQGLEFLIYFQGNSAPDKSGLPSDRFSAERTGGSVSTLTIQRTQQEDSAVYLCASSLTLGDEQFFGPGTRLTVL.

The chain uses TRBV7-6 and TRBJ2-1, with 8 bases identical to TRBD2. Germline V gives CDR1 SGHVS, CDR2 FNYEAQ. There are 15 residues in the CDR3. Losses at the gene ends were 5 bases for V and 5 bases for J; bases not matched to a gene: 8. CDR3 sequence reads: CASSPGTRLNNEQFF. CDR3 bases: TGTGCCAGCAGCCCTGGGACTAGACTAAACAATGAGCAGTTCTTC.

The V call is TRBV15, the J call TRBJ2-7; D ambiguous. The CDR3 is 9 amino acids. Germline-derived CDR1 and CDR2 are LNHNV and YYDKDF (reference sequence). Trimming stripped 5 bases from V and 4 bases from J, with 0 bases between. CDR3 nucleotide sequence: TGTGCCACCAGCTACGAGCAGTACTTC. This translates into CATSYEQYF.

V and J are TRBV4-1 and TRBJ2-3; 7 nucleotides line up with TRBD2. Per the germline V gene, CDR1 is MGHRA and CDR2 is YSYEKL. This CDR3 region has 16 residues. Unmatched junction bases numbered 12, after V lost 3 bases and J lost 6 bases. The chain's CDR3 is CASSQRGGSRTDTQYF. As DNA, the CDR3 is TGCGCCAGCAGCCAGCGTGGCGGGAGCAGGACGGATACGCAGTATTTT.

The J gene is TRBJ2-1, the V gene TRBV11-2, with D unclear. Trimming removed 0 bases from V and 6 bases from J, with 9 bases in between. CDR1 is SGHAT, CDR2 FQNNGV, per germline. This CDR3 has 14 amino acids. The CDR3 coding sequence is TGTGCCAGCAGCTTAGAAGCTAGTCTCAATGAGCAGTTCTTC. It codes for CASSLEASLNEQFF.

The gene calls are TRBV29-1 and TRBJ2-4; the D gene is possibly TRBD1 (6 bases). The V end lost 6 bases, the J end lost 2 bases, and 14 bases lay between the germline ends. Per germline, CDR1 SQVTM and CDR2 ANQGSEA. The CDR3 covers 14 residues. The CDR3 coding sequence is TGCAGCGTGTCCACAGGGATATCCAAAAACATTCAGTACTTC. Translation gives CSVSTGISKNIQYF.

In this sample, this clonotype turned up once. The V and J genes are TRBV5-1 and TRBJ2-5, with unresolved D. The CDR3 spans 14 residues. V was pared by 0 bases and J by 3 bases, with 9 bases between. Germline values: CDR1 SGHRS, CDR2 YFSETQ. The CDR3 bases are TGCGCCAGCAGCTTGGCGACGACAAAAGAGACCCAGTACTTC. It is translated as CASSLATTKETQYF. Together with reference TRBV5-1 and TRBJ2-5, the CDR3 gives the full variable domain: KAGVTQTPRYLIKTRGQQVTLSCSPISGHRSVSWYQQTPGQGLQFLFEYFSETQRNKGNFPGRFSGRQFSNSRSEMNVSTLELGDSALYLCASSLATTKETQYFGPGTRLLVL.

The chain employs TRBV20-1 and TRBJ2-5, with D hard to call. CDR1 and CDR2 from the germline V gene are DFQATT and SNEGSKA (reference sequence). The CDR3 covers 12 residues. The V end was cut by 6 bases, the J end by 5 bases, with 13 bases between. CDR3 DNA: TGCAGTGCCCCCGGTCCGGAGGAGACCCAGTACTTC. It encodes CSAPGPEETQYF.

The chain recombines TRBV30 with TRBJ1-1, with no clear D. Germline V gene sequence: CDR1 GTSNPN, CDR2 SVGIG (reference sequence). The CDR3 consists of 12 residues. V dropped 5 bases and J dropped 2 bases, with 9 bases sitting between them. For the CDR3, the DNA is TGTGCCTGGGCGCGGACCAACACTGAAGCTTTCTTT. Translated, it gives CAWARTNTEAFF.

The rearrangement joins TRBV3-1 to TRBJ2-7; D is undetermined. The V end lost 0 bases, the J end lost 4 bases, and 4 bases lay between the germline ends. From germline, CDR1 is LGHDT and CDR2 YNNKEL (reference sequence). The CDR3 loop spans 12 amino acids. The CDR3 is CASSQDWYEQYF. The CDR3 DNA reads TGTGCCAGCAGCCAAGATTGGTACGAGCAGTACTTC.

The rearrangement joins TRBV19 to TRBJ1-2, with D possibly being TRBD1 (6 bases). The germline V and J ends were trimmed by 6 bases and 7 bases, with 15 bases remaining between them. Germline CDR1 LNHDA, CDR2 SQIVND (reference sequence). This CDR3 is 13 amino acids long. The DNA for the CDR3 is TGTGCCAGTAGGACGGGACAAGATACTGGCTACACCTTC. Its translation: CASRTGQDTGYTF.

The V and J genes are TRBV5-1 and TRBJ2-2, with D possibly being TRBD1 (6 bases). Trimming shortened V by 4 bases and J by 3 bases, and 13 bases separated the two germline ends. Germline values: CDR1 SGHRS, CDR2 YFSETQ. The CDR3 is 15 amino acids. CDR3 loop: CASSVRTVYTGELFF. The CDR3 region has the DNA TGCGCCAGCAGCGTACGGACAGTTTACACCGGGGAGCTGTTTTTT.

The chain couples TRBV20-1 to TRBJ1-1; D gene unclear. The CDR3 loop spans 14 amino acids. CDR1 and CDR2 from the germline V gene are DFQATT and SNEGSKA (reference sequence). Trimming took off 7 bases at V and 0 bases at J, with 15 bases between the two ends. DNA for the CDR3: TGCAGTGTCCCTGGGGTCCTGATGAACACTGAAGCTTTCTTT. Translation: CSVPGVLMNTEAFF.